The 3 T cell receptor beta chains listed next were all sequenced from one sample in a study of cytomegalovirus exposure and HLA in healthy donors (dated by TCRdb to between 2016 and 2019). The protocol used for the library was the immunoSEQ multiplex PCR assay. TCRdb obtained this table from immuneACCESS and retained in-frame rearrangements with V and J assigned. These tables miss some clones; where compared with another copy, unresolved V genes account for less than half of the shortfall, and the remainder is unexplained. Recorded for this sample are under 150,000 clones; 70% to 90% of them occurred a single time. Approximately 2% of the sample rests with the top ten. The sample taken for sequencing was PBMCs. The receptors shown here come from a woman aged 18-29 years in good health and CMV-seronegative.

The V and J genes are TRBV28 and TRBJ2-5; possible D gene TRBD2, 7 bases. The CDR3 extends over 14 amino acids. CDR1 and CDR2 (germline): MDHEN, SYDVKM. V was clipped by 2 bases and J by 5 bases, with 12 bases between them. CDR3 sequence: CASSLRGGAETQYF. CDR3 coding DNA: TGTGCCAGCAGTTTAAGGGGGGGGGCGGAGACCCAGTACTTC.

The rearrangement uses TRBV13 and TRBJ2-7; 11 positions match TRBD2. The CDR3 has 15 residues. The germline gives CDR1 PRHDT, CDR2 FYEKMQ (reference sequence). Trimming took 4 bases from V and 6 from J; bases not matched to a gene: 8. The CDR3 coding sequence is TGTGCCAGCAGCTATAGCGGGAGGGCTTTCGGCGAGCAGTACTTC. Protein product: CASSYSGRAFGEQYF.

The V gene is TRBV28, the J gene TRBJ1-1; no reliable D call. Trimming removed 5 bases from V and 3 bases from J, with 7 bases in between. CDR1 and CDR2 from the germline V gene are MDHEN and SYDVKM. This CDR3 contains 12 residues. The CDR3: CASSPRYTEAFF. CDR3 nucleotide sequence: TGTGCCAGCAGTCCCAGGTACACTGAAGCTTTCTTT.